Sequencing of this T cell receptor beta chain was carried out in a study of neurological immune-mediated disorders. TCRdb reanalysed the 5' RACE reads using MiXCR and keeps one entry per CDR3 protein. Here the sample spans tens of thousands of distinct CDR3 sequences, 10% being singletons. Many counts were recorded for this clonotype. Unsorted libraries came from 2 million PBMCs stored at -80 °C. CDR3 length: 14 residues. Unmatched junction bases numbered 7, after V lost 5 bases and J lost 5 bases. Germline V gene sequence: CDR1 SEHNR, CDR2 FQNEAQ (reference sequence). Sequencing was done on a sample of PBMCs. This sequence originates from a woman younger than 45 with HTLV-1-associated myelopathy (HAM/TSP). This chain joins TRBV7-9 and TRBJ2-5; 8 nucleotides match TRBD1. CDR3: CASSGPPGGETQYF. For the CDR3, the DNA is TGTGCCAGCAGCGGGCCCCCAGGGGGCGAGACCCAGTACTTC.